This T cell receptor beta chain was captured by sequencing in a study of OX40 agonist ivuxolimab in advanced cancers. Study-level information: Averaging roughly 60 years in age, with a range of about 23 to 90, the cohort was around 85% male.

Repertoires were generated with immunoSEQ multiplex PCR, while TCRdb's copy carries only in-frame clones and drops some. The sample lists roughly 45,000 clones; around 85% were seen once. Study-wide results and caveats: The study found that CD8+ T cells averaged more expanded clones than CD4+. At doses 0.1 to 3.0 mg/kg, CD4+ and CD8+ clones expanded.

CDR3 size: 14 residues. The V end lost 6 bases, the J end lost 3 bases, and 11 bases lay between the germline ends. The V gene's germline CDR1 is SNHLY and CDR2 FYNNEI. To note about this clone: Its matching antigen is unknown.

The chain employs TRBV2 and TRBJ2-2; D is unresolved. The sample here was CD4+ or CD8+ T cells sorted from blood, taken in a trial of the OX40 agonist ivuxolimab. The TCR originated in an adult with an advanced solid tumor such as melanoma, head and neck, liver or kidney cancer. CDR3 region: CASRGLIDTGELFF. The CDR3 DNA follows: TGTGCCAGCAGAGGGTTAATCGACACCGGGGAGCTGTTTTTT.